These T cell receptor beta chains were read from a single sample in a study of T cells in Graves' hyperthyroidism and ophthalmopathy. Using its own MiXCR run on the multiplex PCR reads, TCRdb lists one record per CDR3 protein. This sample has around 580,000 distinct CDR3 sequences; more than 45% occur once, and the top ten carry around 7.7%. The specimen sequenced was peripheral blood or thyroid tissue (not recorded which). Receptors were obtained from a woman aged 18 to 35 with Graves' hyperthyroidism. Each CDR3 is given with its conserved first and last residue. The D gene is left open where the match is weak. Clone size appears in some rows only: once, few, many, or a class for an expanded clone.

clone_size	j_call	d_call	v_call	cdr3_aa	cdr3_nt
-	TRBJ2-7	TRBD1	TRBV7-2	CASGLSPGGAGEQYF	TGTGCCAGCGGCCTTAGCCCAGGGGGCGCGGGGGAGCAGTACTTC
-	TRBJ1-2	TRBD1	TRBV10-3	CAISEGQGVYGYTF	TGTGCCATCAGTGAAGGACAGGGGGTCTATGGCTACACCTTC
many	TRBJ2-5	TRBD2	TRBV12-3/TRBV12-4	CASSLREAETQYF	TGTGCCAGCAGTTTGCGGGAGGCAGAGACCCAGTACTTC
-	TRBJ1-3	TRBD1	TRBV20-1	CSAAGGRNTIYF	TGCAGTGCTGCAGGGGGCAGGAACACCATATATTTT
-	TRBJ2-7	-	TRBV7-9	CASATVGSETYEQYF	TGTGCCAGCGCTACAGTCGGGAGCGAAACCTACGAGCAGTACTTC
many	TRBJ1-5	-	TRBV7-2	CASSSNGDQPQHF	TGTGCCAGCAGCTCCAATGGAGATCAGCCCCAGCATTTT
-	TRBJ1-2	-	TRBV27	CATRDRSGSGYTF	TGTGCCACCCGAGACCGGTCCGGGTCTGGCTACACCTTC
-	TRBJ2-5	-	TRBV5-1	CAGSPGRSQETQYF	TGCGCCGGCAGCCCGGGACGGTCCCAAGAGACCCAGTACTTC
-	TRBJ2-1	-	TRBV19	CASSIVGRWEQFF	TGTGCCAGTAGTATAGTAGGCCGATGGGAGCAGTTCTTC
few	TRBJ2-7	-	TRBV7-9	CASSPPPGFNYEQYF	TGTGCCAGCAGCCCCCCTCCCGGGTTCAACTACGAGCAGTACTTC
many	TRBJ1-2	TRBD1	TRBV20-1	CSGDRGGYGYTF	TGCAGCGGAGACAGGGGAGGATATGGCTACACCTTC
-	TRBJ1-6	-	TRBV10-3	CAISATYQGNSPLHF	TGTGCCATCAGTGCTACTTATCAGGGGAATTCACCCCTCCACTTT
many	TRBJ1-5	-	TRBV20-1	CSAPDGAGPALSNQPQHF	TGCAGTGCACCCGATGGGGCAGGCCCTGCCCTTAGCAATCAGCCCCAGCATTTT
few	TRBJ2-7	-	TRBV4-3	CASRGFIGSSGETYEQYF	TGCGCCAGCAGGGGGTTTATCGGTTCGAGCGGTGAAACCTACGAGCAGTACTTC
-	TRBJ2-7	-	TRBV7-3	CASSPDITYEQYF	TGTGCCAGCAGCCCTGACATAACCTACGAGCAGTACTTC
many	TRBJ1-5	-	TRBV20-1	CSATNTGAPKSNQPQHF	TGCAGTGCCACAAACACGGGAGCACCTAAGTCCAATCAGCCCCAGCATTTT
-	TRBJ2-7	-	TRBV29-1	CSSYNGRSYEQYF	TGCAGCAGTTACAACGGCCGATCCTACGAGCAGTACTTC
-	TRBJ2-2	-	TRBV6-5	CASSYSLNTANTGELFF	TGTGCCAGCAGTTACAGCCTGAACACGGCGAACACCGGGGAGCTGTTTTTT
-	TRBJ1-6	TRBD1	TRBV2	CASSLGTGDNSPLYF	TGTGCCAGCAGTCTTGGGACAGGGGATAATTCACCCCTCTACTTT
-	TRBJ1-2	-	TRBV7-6	CAWSHGAFYGYTF	TGTGCCTGGAGTCACGGGGCTTTCTATGGCTACACCTTC
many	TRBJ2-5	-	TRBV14	CASSHPGRETQYF	TGTGCCAGCAGCCACCCCGGTCGAGAGACCCAGTACTTC
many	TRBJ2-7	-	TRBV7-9	CASSLKSASEQYF	TGTGCCAGCAGCTTAAAGTCAGCTTCCGAGCAGTACTTC
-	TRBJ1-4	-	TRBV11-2	CASSYSLPGGREKLFF	TGTGCCAGCAGTTACTCACTCCCGGGAGGGCGTGAAAAACTGTTTTTT
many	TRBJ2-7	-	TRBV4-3	CASSPQDSYEQYF	TGCGCCAGCAGCCCGCAGGACTCCTACGAGCAGTACTTC
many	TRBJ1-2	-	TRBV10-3	CAISGQNGYTF	TGTGCCATCAGTGGACAGAATGGCTACACCTTC
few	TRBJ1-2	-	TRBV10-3	CAKTDNYGYTF	TGTGCCAAGACTGATAACTATGGCTACACCTTC
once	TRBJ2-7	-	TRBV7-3	CASSLIVSSYNEQYF	TGTGCCAGCAGCTTAATCGTTAGCTCCTACAATGAGCAGTACTTC
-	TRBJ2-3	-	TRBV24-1	CATSDPDPLGWTDTQYF	TGTGCCACCAGTGATCCCGACCCCCTGGGGTGGACAGATACGCAGTATTTT
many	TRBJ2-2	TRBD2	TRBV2	CASSVREAEVGELFF	TGTGCCAGCAGTGTACGGGAGGCTGAGGTCGGGGAGCTGTTTTTT
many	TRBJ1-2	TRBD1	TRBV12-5	CASGPGQSLNYGYTF	TGTGCTAGTGGTCCGGGACAGTCGCTTAACTATGGCTACACCTTC
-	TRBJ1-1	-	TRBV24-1	CASSEGTLTEAFF	TGTGCCAGCAGTGAAGGGACCCTCACTGAAGCTTTCTTT
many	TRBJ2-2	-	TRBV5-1	CASSFGRTGELFF	TGCGCCAGCAGCTTCGGCCGCACCGGGGAGCTGTTTTTT
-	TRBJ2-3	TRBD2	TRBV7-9	CASSLSSGSGTDTQYF	TGTGCCAGCAGCTTGTCTAGCGGGAGCGGCACAGATACGCAGTATTTT
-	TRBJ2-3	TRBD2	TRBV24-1	CATSPEAGTTDTQYF	TGTGCCACCAGTCCAGAAGCGGGAACCACAGATACGCAGTATTTT
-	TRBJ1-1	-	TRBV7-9	CASRPGTGGSTEAFF	TGTGCCAGCAGACCCGGGACGGGGGGGAGCACTGAAGCTTTCTTT
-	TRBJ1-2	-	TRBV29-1	CSSYSGGYGYTF	TGCAGCAGTTACAGCGGCGGCTATGGCTACACCTTC
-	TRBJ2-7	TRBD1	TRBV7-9	CASSWTGYNEQYF	TGTGCCAGCAGCTGGACAGGGTACAATGAGCAGTACTTC
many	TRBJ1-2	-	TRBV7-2	CASSLQGGHGYTF	TGTGCCAGCAGCTTACAGGGTGGGCATGGCTACACCTTC
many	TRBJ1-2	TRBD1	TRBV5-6	CASSIDRGNYGYTF	TGTGCCAGCAGCATCGACAGGGGGAACTATGGCTACACCTTC
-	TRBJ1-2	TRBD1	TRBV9	CASSSGDRGYGYTF	TGTGCCAGCAGCAGCGGAGACAGGGGCTATGGCTACACCTTC
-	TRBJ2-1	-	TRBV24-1	CATSDPWAGDNEQFF	TGTGCCACCAGTGACCCGTGGGCAGGAGACAATGAGCAGTTCTTC
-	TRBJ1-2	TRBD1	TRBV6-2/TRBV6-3	CASSGSGQYFNYGYTF	TGTGCCAGCAGTGGCTCGGGACAGTACTTTAACTATGGCTACACCTTC
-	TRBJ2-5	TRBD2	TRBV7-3	CASSLSAGGSQYF	TGTGCCAGCAGCTTATCGGCGGGAGGGTCCCAGTACTTC
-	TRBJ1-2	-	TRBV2	CASRSTHSGNTF	TGTGCCAGCAGGTCGACACATTCTGGAAACACCTTC
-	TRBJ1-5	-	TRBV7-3	CASSMTSGTRFYSNQPQHF	TGTGCCAGCAGCATGACTAGCGGGACACGATTCTATAGCAATCAGCCCCAGCATTTT
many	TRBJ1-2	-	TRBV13	CASSRRNTEYYGYTF	TGTGCCAGCAGCAGGAGGAACACCGAATACTATGGCTACACCTTC
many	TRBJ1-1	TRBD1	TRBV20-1	CSASNVRTGGLVVGTEAFF	TGCAGTGCTAGTAACGTGAGGACAGGGGGCTTGGTAGTAGGCACTGAAGCTTTCTTT
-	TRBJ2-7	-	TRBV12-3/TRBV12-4	CASRPRGYEQYF	TGTGCCAGCAGACCCCGGGGCTACGAGCAGTACTTC
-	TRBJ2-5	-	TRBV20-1	CGGIGQETQYF	TGCGGGGGGATCGGCCAAGAGACCCAGTACTTC
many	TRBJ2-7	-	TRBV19	CATSRGASSYEQYF	TGTGCCACCAGTAGGGGGGCTAGCTCCTACGAGCAGTACTTC
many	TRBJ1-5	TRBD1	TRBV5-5	CASSRTGLNNQPQHF	TGTGCCAGCAGCCGGACAGGGCTTAACAATCAGCCCCAGCATTTT
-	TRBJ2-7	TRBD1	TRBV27	CASTDRERPYEQYF	TGTGCCAGCACCGACAGGGAAAGGCCCTACGAGCAGTACTTC
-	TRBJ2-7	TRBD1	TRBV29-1	CSVETLPGQGLSYEQYF	TGCAGCGTTGAAACTTTACCGGGACAGGGGCTCTCCTACGAGCAGTACTTC